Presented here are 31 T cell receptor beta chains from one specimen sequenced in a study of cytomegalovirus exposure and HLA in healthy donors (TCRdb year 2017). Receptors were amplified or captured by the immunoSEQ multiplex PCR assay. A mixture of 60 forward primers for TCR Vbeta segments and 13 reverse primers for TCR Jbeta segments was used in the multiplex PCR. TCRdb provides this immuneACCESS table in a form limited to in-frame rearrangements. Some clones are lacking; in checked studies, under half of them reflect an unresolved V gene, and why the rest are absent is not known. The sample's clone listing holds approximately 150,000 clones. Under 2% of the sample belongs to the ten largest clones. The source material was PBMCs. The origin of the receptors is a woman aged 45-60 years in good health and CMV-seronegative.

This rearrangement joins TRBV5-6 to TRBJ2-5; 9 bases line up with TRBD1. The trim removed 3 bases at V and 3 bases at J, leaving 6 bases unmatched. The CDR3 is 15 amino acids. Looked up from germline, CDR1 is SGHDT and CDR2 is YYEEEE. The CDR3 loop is CASSSPGQGEETQYF. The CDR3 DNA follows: TGTGCCAGCAGCTCTCCGGGACAGGGAGAAGAGACCCAGTACTTC.

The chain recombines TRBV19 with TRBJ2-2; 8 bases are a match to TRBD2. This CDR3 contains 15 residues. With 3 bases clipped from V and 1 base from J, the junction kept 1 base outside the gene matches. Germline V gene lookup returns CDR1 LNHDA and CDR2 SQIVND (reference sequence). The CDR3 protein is CASSILAGNTGELFF. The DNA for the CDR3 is TGTGCCAGTAGTATCCTAGCGGGGAACACCGGGGAGCTGTTTTTT.

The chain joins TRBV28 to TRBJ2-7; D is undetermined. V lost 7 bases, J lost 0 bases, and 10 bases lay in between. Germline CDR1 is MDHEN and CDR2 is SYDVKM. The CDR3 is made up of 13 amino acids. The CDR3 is CASTLLGSYEQYF. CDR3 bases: TGTGCCAGCACCCTTCTAGGCTCCTACGAGCAGTACTTC.

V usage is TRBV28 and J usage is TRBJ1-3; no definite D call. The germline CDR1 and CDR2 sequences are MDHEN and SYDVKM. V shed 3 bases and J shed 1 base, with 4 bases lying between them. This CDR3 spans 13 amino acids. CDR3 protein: CASSFGSGNTIYF. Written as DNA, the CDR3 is TGTGCCAGCAGTTTCGGGTCTGGAAACACCATATATTTT. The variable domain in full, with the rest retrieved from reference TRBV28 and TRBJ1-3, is DVKVTQSSRYLVKRTGEKVFLECVQDMDHENMFWYRQDPGLGLRLIYFSYDVKMKEKGDIPEGYSVSREKKERFSLILESASTNQTSMYLCASSFGSGNTIYFGEGSWLTVV.

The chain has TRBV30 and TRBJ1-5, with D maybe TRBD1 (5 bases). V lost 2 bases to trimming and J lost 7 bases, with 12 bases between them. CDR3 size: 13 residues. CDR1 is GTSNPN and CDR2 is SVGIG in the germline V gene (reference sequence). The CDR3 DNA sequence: TGTGCCTGGAGTCCAGGGTATCAACAGCCCCAGCATTTT. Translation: CAWSPGYQQPQHF.

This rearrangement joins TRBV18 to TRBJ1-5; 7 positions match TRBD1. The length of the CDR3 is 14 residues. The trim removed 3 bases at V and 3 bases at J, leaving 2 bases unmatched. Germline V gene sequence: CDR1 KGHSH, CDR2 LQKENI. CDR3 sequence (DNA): TGTGCCAGCTCACCGGGACAGCACAATCAGCCCCAGCATTTT. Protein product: CASSPGQHNQPQHF.

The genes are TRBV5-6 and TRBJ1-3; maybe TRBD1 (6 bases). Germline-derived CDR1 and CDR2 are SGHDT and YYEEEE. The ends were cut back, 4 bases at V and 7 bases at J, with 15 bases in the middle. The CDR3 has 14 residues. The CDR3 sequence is CASSGQGTGNTIYF. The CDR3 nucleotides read TGTGCCAGCAGCGGTCAGGGGACGGGGAACACCATATATTTT.

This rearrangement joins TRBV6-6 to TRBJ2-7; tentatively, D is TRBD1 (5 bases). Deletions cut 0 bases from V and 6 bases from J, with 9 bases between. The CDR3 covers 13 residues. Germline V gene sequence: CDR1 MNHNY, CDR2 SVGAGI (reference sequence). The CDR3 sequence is CASSYSTESEQYF. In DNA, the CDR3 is TGTGCCAGCAGTTACTCGACAGAGTCCGAGCAGTACTTC.

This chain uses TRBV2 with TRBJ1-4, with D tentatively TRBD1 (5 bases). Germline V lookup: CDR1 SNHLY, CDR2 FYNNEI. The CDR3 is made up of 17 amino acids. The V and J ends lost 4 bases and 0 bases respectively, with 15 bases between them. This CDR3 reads CASSGWGLDATNEKLFF. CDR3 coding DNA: TGTGCCAGCAGTGGGTGGGGCCTCGATGCAACTAATGAAAAACTGTTTTTT. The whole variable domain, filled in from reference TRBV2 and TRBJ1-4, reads EPEVTQTPSHQVTQMGQEVILRCVPISNHLYFYWYRQILGQKVEFLVSFYNNEISEKSEIFDDQFSVERPDGSNFTLKIRSTKLEDSAMYFCASSGWGLDATNEKLFFGSGTQLSVL.

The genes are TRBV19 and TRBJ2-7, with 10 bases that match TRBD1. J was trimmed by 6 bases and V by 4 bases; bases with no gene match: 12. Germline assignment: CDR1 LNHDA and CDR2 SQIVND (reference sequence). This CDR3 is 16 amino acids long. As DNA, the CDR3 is TGTGCCAGTAGTAACCCCGGGACAGGGGTGCGGGGCGAGCAGTACTTC. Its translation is CASSNPGTGVRGEQYF.

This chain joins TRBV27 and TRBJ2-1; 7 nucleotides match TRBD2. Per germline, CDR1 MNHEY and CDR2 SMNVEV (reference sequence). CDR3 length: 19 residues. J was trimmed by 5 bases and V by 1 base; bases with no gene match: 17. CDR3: CASSLFRLTSGRTHNEQFF. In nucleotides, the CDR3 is TGTGCCAGCAGTTTATTTCGGTTGACCTCCGGGAGGACCCACAATGAGCAGTTCTTC.

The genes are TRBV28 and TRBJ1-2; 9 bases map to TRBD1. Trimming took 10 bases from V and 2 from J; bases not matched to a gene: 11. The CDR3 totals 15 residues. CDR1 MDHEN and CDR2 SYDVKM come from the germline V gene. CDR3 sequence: CAIYITGTGNYGYTF. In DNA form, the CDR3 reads TGTGCCATCTACATCACCGGGACAGGGAACTATGGCTACACCTTC.

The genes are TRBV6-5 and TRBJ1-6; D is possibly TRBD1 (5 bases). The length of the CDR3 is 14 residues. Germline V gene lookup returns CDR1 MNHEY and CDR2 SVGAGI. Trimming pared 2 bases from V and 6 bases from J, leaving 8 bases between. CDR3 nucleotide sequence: TGTGCCAGCAGTTACGGGGCTTCTAATTCACCCCTCCACTTT. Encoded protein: CASSYGASNSPLHF.

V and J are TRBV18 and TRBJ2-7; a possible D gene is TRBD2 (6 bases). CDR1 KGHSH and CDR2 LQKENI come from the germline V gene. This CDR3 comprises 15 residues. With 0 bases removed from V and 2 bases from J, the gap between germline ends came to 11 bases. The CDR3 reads CASSPPAGLPYEQYF. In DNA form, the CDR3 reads TGTGCCAGCTCACCACCGGCGGGACTCCCCTACGAGCAGTACTTC.

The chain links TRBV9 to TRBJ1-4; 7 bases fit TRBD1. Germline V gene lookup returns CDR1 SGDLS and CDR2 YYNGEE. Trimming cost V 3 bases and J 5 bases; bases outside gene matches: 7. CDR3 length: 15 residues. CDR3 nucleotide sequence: TGTGCCAGCAGCGCAACGGGACAGCAGAATGAAAAACTGTTTTTT. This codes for CASSATGQQNEKLFF.

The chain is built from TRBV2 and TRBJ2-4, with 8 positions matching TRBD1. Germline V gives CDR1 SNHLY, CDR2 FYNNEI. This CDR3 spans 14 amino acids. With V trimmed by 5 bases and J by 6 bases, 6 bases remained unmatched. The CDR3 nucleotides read TGTGCCAGCAGTATAAGAGGACAGGGAAACATTCAGTACTTC. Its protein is CASSIRGQGNIQYF.

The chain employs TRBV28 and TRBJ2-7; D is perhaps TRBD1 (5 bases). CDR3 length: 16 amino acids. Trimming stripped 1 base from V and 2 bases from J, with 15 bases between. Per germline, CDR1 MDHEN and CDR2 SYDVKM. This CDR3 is CASSLSHKQAPYEQYF. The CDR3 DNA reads TGTGCCAGCAGTTTATCCCATAAACAGGCCCCCTACGAGCAGTACTTC.

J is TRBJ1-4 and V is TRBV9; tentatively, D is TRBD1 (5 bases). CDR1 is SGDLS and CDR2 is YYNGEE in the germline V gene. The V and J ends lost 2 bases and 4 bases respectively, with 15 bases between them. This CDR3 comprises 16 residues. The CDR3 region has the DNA TGTGCCAGCAGCGTGGCAGGGCAAATTGGTAATGAAAAACTGTTTTTT. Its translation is CASSVAGQIGNEKLFF.

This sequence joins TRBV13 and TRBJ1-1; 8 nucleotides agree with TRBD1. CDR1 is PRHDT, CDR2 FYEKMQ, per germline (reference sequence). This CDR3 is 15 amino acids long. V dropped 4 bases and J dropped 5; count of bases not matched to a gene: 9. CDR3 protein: CASSYGQGRKTEAFF. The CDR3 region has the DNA TGTGCCAGCAGCTACGGACAGGGTCGGAAGACTGAAGCTTTCTTT. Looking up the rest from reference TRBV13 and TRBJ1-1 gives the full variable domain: AAGVIQSPRHLIKEKRETATLKCYPIPRHDTVYWYQQGPGQDPQFLISFYEKMQSDKGSIPDRFSAQQFSDYHSELNMSSLELGDSALYFCASSYGQGRKTEAFFGQGTRLTVV.

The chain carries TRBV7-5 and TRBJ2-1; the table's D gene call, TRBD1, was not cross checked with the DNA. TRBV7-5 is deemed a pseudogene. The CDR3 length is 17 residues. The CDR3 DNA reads TGTGTCAGAAGCTTAACAGTTCCGGGACAGGGCGATGATGAGCAGTTCTTC. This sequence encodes CVRSLTVPGQGDDEQFF.

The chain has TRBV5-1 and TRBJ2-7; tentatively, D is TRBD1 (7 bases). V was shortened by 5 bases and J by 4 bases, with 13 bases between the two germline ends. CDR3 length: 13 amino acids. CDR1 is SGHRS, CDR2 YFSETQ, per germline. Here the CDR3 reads CASRNQGGYEQYF. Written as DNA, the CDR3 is TGCGCCAGCAGAAACCAGGGGGGATACGAGCAGTACTTC.

The CDR3 is CASSGGLAGVYEQYF. For the CDR3, the DNA is TGCGCCAGCAGCGGGGGACTAGCGGGGGTCTACGAGCAGTACTTC. V gene TRBV5-1 combines with J gene TRBJ2-7; 14 nucleotides line up with TRBD2. The CDR3 loop spans 15 amino acids. Germline V lookup: CDR1 SGHRS, CDR2 YFSETQ. V dropped 4 bases and J dropped 3; count of bases not matched to a gene: 3.

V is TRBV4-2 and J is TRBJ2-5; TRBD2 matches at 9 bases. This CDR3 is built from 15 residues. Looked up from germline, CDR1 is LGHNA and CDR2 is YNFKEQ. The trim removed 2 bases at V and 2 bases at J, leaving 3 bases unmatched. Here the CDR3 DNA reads TGTGCCAGCAGCCAACAGCGGGGGGCACAAGAGACCCAGTACTTC. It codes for CASSQQRGAQETQYF.

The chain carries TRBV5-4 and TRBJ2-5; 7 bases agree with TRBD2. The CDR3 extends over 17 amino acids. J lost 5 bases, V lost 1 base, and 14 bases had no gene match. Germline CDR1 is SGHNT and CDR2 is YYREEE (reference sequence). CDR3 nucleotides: TGTGCCAGCAGCTTGTGGGGCGGGGGTGGCTATAAGGAGACCCAGTACTTC. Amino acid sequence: CASSLWGGGGYKETQYF.

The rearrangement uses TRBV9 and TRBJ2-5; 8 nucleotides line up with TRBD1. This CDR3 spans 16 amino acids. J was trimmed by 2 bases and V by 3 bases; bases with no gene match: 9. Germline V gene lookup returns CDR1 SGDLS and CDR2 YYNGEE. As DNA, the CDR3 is TGTGCCAGCAGCGCCCTTGACAGGGGTTGGCAAGAGACCCAGTACTTC. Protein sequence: CASSALDRGWQETQYF.

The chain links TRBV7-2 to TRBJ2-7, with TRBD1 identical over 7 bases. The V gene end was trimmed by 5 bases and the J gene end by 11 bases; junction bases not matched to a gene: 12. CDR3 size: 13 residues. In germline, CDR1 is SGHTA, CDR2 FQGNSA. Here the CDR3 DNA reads TGTGCCAGCAGCCACAACATTTCCGGGACAGAGTACTTC. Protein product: CASSHNISGTEYF.

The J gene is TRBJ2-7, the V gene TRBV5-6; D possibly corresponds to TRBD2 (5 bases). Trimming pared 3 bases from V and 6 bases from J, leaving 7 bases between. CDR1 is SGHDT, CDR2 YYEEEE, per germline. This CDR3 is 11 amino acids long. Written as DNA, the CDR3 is TGTGCCAGCAGCTCGCGGGCCGAGCAGTACTTC. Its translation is CASSSRAEQYF.

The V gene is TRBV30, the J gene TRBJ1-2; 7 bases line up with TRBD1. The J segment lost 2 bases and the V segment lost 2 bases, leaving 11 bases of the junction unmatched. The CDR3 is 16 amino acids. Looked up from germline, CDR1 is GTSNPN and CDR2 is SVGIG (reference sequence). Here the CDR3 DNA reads TGTGCCTGGAGTCCACCTTCGACAGGGTTGAACTATGGCTACACCTTC. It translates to CAWSPPSTGLNYGYTF.

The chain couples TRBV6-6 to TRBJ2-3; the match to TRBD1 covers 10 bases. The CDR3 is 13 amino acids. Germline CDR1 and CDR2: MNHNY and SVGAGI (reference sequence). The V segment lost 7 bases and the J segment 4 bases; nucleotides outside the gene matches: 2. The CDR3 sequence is CASTGTGADTQYF. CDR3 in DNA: TGTGCCAGCACGGGGACAGGGGCAGATACGCAGTATTTT.

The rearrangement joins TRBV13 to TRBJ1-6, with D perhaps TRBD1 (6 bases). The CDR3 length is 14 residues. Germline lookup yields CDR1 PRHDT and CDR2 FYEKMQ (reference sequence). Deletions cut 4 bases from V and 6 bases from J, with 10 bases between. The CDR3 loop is CASSSTGGNSPLHF. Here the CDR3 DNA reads TGTGCCAGCAGCTCGACAGGAGGTAATTCACCCCTCCACTTT.

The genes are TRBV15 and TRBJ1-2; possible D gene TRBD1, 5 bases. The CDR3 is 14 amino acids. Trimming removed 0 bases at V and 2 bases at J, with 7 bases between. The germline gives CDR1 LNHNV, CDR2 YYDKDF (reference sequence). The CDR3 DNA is TGTGCCACCAGCAGAGATTCAGGGAACTATGGCTACACCTTC. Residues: CATSRDSGNYGYTF.